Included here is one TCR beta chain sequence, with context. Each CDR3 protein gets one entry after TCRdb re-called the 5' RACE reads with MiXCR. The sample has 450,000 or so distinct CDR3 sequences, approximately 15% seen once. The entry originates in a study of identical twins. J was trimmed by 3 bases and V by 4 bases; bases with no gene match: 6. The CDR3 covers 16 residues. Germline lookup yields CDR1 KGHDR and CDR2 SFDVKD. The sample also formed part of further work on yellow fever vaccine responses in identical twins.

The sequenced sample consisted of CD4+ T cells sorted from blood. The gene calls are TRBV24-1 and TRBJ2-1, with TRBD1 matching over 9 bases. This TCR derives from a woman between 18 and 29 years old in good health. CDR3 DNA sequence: TGTGCCACCAGTGAACCCTCGGGACAGGGCTACAATGAGCAGTTCTTC. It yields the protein CATSEPSGQGYNEQFF.